This T cell receptor beta chain was profiled in a study of long-term antiretroviral therapy in people with HIV. Study details: By about a decade, the earliest samples predate the 2015 immediate-ART recommendation. Points from the study as a whole: Investigators report no available data on ART adherence, viral resistance or therapy changes. Dominating the repertoire at all time points were the clones that expanded before ART.

The CDR3 is made up of 13 amino acids. The V gene lost 3 bases and the J gene lost 8 bases, with 14 bases spanning the gap. Per germline, CDR1 SGDLS and CDR2 YYNGEE. In its sample, this clone ranks as medium-sized. The target antigen is unknown. Runs used v3.0 of the immunoSEQ assay and were done at survey level. TCRdb's copy holds only in-frame clones and misses some; the assay was immunoSEQ multiplex PCR. This table holds 20,000 to 25,000 clones, around 80% found once. This sequence was found in a man aged 35-49 years with HIV. The chain joins TRBV9 to TRBJ1-1; D perhaps matches TRBD1 (5 bases). The specimen was unsorted PBMCs, collected 0.5 years before starting antiretroviral therapy. CDR3 coding DNA: TGTGCCAGCAGCGCGAGAGGGGCAGAGGAAGCTTTCTTT. Translation gives CASSARGAEEAFF. Variable domain in full (rest from reference TRBV9 and TRBJ1-1): DSGVTQTPKHLITATGQRVTLRCSPRSGDLSVYWYQQSLDQGLQFLIQYYNGEERAKGNILERFSAQQFPDLHSELNLSSLELGDSALYFCASSARGAEEAFFGQGTRLTVV.